A selection of T cell receptor beta chains follows, all from one sample in a study of T cell repertoires and HLA-DP antigens. The data were produced by immunoSEQ multiplex PCR, yet TCRdb's version contains in-frame clones alone and is incomplete. In the table there are roughly 70,000 clones, about four fifths of which are singletons. Which antigens these TCRs recognize remains unknown. Sample: CD4+ T cells from PBMCs. All receptors derive from a man between 60 and 75 years old in good health and CMV-seronegative. CDR3s include the opening cysteine and the closing phenylalanine or tryptophan. The order of the fields is CDR3 protein, CDR3 DNA, D gene, clone size, V gene, J gene. The D gene is left open where the match is weak. The size field is filled for only some rows; it gives once, few, many or a size class.

CDR3 protein: CASSTRNTDTQYF; CDR3 DNA: TGTGCCAGTAGTACGCGGAACACAGATACGCAGTATTTT; D gene: NA; clone size: NA; V gene: TRBV19; J gene: TRBJ2-3
CDR3 protein: CASSGEGSQPQHF; CDR3 DNA: TGTGCCAGCAGTGGTGAAGGGAGTCAGCCCCAGCATTTT; D gene: NA; clone size: NA; V gene: TRBV6-1; J gene: TRBJ1-5
CDR3 protein: CASSPRAPLNTGELFF; CDR3 DNA: TGTGCCAGCTCACCCAGGGCGCCTTTGAACACCGGGGAGCTGTTTTTT; D gene: NA; clone size: NA; V gene: TRBV18; J gene: TRBJ2-2
CDR3 protein: CASSPDREAFF; CDR3 DNA: TGTGCCAGCAGCCCGGACAGGGAAGCTTTCTTT; D gene: TRBD1; clone size: few; V gene: TRBV7-9; J gene: TRBJ1-1
CDR3 protein: CAWTAGYSGYTF; CDR3 DNA: TGTGCCTGGACCGCTGGTTACAGTGGCTACACCTTC; D gene: NA; clone size: NA; V gene: TRBV30; J gene: TRBJ1-2
CDR3 protein: CASSSNLGSGVTEAFF; CDR3 DNA: TGTGCCAGCAGCTCGAATTTAGGGTCAGGCGTTACTGAAGCTTTCTTT; D gene: NA; clone size: NA; V gene: TRBV5-4; J gene: TRBJ1-1
CDR3 protein: CASTPGGGRARAEAFF; CDR3 DNA: TGTGCCAGCACCCCGGGGGGGGGCAGGGCCAGGGCTGAAGCTTTCTTT; D gene: NA; clone size: NA; V gene: TRBV7-9; J gene: TRBJ1-1
CDR3 protein: CASRNWTGTGYTF; CDR3 DNA: TGTGCCAGCAGGAACTGGACAGGGACTGGCTACACCTTC; D gene: TRBD1; clone size: NA; V gene: TRBV6-5; J gene: TRBJ1-2
CDR3 protein: CASIPPTGTGNTIYF; CDR3 DNA: TGTGCCAGCATCCCCCCGACAGGGACTGGAAACACCATATATTTT; D gene: TRBD1; clone size: NA; V gene: TRBV28; J gene: TRBJ1-3
CDR3 protein: CASSGDRGEYGYTF; CDR3 DNA: TGTGCCAGCAGTGGAGACAGGGGAGAATACGGCTACACCTTC; D gene: TRBD1; clone size: NA; V gene: TRBV6-6; J gene: TRBJ1-2
CDR3 protein: CSVENRGLNTEAFF; CDR3 DNA: TGCAGCGTTGAAAACAGGGGGCTAAACACTGAAGCTTTCTTT; D gene: TRBD1; clone size: many; V gene: TRBV29-1; J gene: TRBJ1-1
CDR3 protein: CASSFKTSGGASSTDTQYF; CDR3 DNA: TGTGCCAGCAGCTTCAAAACTAGCGGGGGGGCCTCTAGCACAGATACGCAGTATTTT; D gene: TRBD2; clone size: NA; V gene: TRBV13; J gene: TRBJ2-3
CDR3 protein: CASSVGGDVRNSPLHF; CDR3 DNA: TGTGCCAGCAGCGTAGGAGGGGACGTCCGGAATTCACCCCTCCACTTT; D gene: NA; clone size: NA; V gene: TRBV9; J gene: TRBJ1-6
CDR3 protein: CASSQTGDRGYTF; CDR3 DNA: TGCGCCAGCAGCCAGACAGGGGATCGTGGCTACACCTTC; D gene: TRBD1; clone size: NA; V gene: TRBV5-1; J gene: TRBJ1-2
CDR3 protein: CASSSRSTPGGDTQYF; CDR3 DNA: TGTGCCAGCAGCTCACGTTCGACGCCCGGGGGGGATACGCAGTATTTT; D gene: TRBD2; clone size: once; V gene: TRBV4-2; J gene: TRBJ2-3
CDR3 protein: CASSVSGSSTGELFF; CDR3 DNA: TGTGCCAGCAGCGTATCGGGCAGTTCCACCGGGGAGCTGTTTTTT; D gene: NA; clone size: NA; V gene: TRBV9; J gene: TRBJ2-2
CDR3 protein: CASSSGGGETQYF; CDR3 DNA: TGTGCCAGCAGTTCTGGGGGTGGGGAGACCCAGTACTTC; D gene: NA; clone size: NA; V gene: TRBV2; J gene: TRBJ2-5
CDR3 protein: CASSERVSPSSTDTQYF; CDR3 DNA: TGTGCCAGCAGTGAAAGGGTCTCTCCATCTAGCACAGATACGCAGTATTTT; D gene: NA; clone size: NA; V gene: TRBV6-1; J gene: TRBJ2-3
CDR3 protein: CSVTRDRDYGYTF; CDR3 DNA: TGCAGCGTGACCCGGGACAGGGACTATGGCTACACCTTC; D gene: TRBD1; clone size: NA; V gene: TRBV29-1; J gene: TRBJ1-2
CDR3 protein: CASSASSGSQHEQFF; CDR3 DNA: TGTGCCAGCAGCGCCTCTAGCGGGAGTCAGCATGAGCAGTTCTTC; D gene: TRBD2; clone size: NA; V gene: TRBV7-2; J gene: TRBJ2-1
CDR3 protein: CSVRGTSGRTAYNEQFF; CDR3 DNA: TGCAGCGTCAGGGGGACTAGCGGGAGGACGGCCTACAATGAGCAGTTCTTC; D gene: TRBD2; clone size: NA; V gene: TRBV29-1; J gene: TRBJ2-1
CDR3 protein: CASSLREGSEAFF; CDR3 DNA: TGTGCCAGCAGCTTACGCGAGGGGTCTGAAGCTTTCTTT; D gene: NA; clone size: NA; V gene: TRBV7-2; J gene: TRBJ1-1
CDR3 protein: CASSVSSQSSGGADTQYF; CDR3 DNA: TGTGCCAGCAGCGTAAGTTCCCAGTCTAGCGGGGGTGCAGATACGCAGTATTTT; D gene: TRBD2; clone size: NA; V gene: TRBV9; J gene: TRBJ2-3
CDR3 protein: CASSDDRVREQYF; CDR3 DNA: TGTGCCAGCAGCGACGACAGGGTGCGCGAGCAGTACTTC; D gene: TRBD1; clone size: NA; V gene: TRBV7-6; J gene: TRBJ2-7
CDR3 protein: CAIGGQGANTEAFF; CDR3 DNA: TGTGCCATCGGGGGACAGGGGGCAAACACTGAAGCTTTCTTT; D gene: TRBD1; clone size: NA; V gene: TRBV10-3; J gene: TRBJ1-1
CDR3 protein: CASSVHGGPVTDTQYF; CDR3 DNA: TGTGCCAGCAGCGTACATGGGGGGCCGGTGACAGATACGCAGTATTTT; D gene: NA; clone size: NA; V gene: TRBV9; J gene: TRBJ2-3
CDR3 protein: CASSTRRAGEAFF; CDR3 DNA: TGTGCCAGTAGTACCCGTAGGGCTGGTGAAGCTTTCTTT; D gene: NA; clone size: NA; V gene: TRBV19; J gene: TRBJ1-1
CDR3 protein: CASSPHVGTGELFF; CDR3 DNA: TGTGCCAGCAGCCCCCATGTGGGAACCGGGGAGCTGTTTTTT; D gene: NA; clone size: NA; V gene: TRBV9; J gene: TRBJ2-2
CDR3 protein: CASKTGRSNYGYTF; CDR3 DNA: TGTGCCAGCAAAACAGGGAGGTCCAACTATGGCTACACCTTC; D gene: NA; clone size: NA; V gene: TRBV27; J gene: TRBJ1-2
CDR3 protein: CASSLATYGELFF; CDR3 DNA: TGCGCCAGCAGCTTGGCGACGTACGGGGAGCTGTTTTTT; D gene: NA; clone size: NA; V gene: TRBV5-1; J gene: TRBJ2-2
CDR3 protein: CASSATAGQAKVGEQFF; CDR3 DNA: TGTGCCAGCAGCGCGACAGCCGGACAGGCCAAGGTGGGTGAGCAGTTCTTC; D gene: TRBD1; clone size: many; V gene: TRBV9; J gene: TRBJ2-1
CDR3 protein: CASSVGQGPYGYTF; CDR3 DNA: TGTGCCAGCAGCGTAGGCCAGGGGCCCTATGGCTACACCTTC; D gene: NA; clone size: NA; V gene: TRBV9; J gene: TRBJ1-2